This T cell receptor (beta chain) was obtained from a study of T-cell reconstitution after alpha-beta-depleted transplantation in children. Study-wide findings and caveats: A year post-transplant, T-cell counts and diversity derived mostly from newly produced T cells. Where some patients showed high TCRbeta diversity at day 60, it came from recipient T cells and thymic progenitors that had survived. About two months after transplant, alpha-beta T cells reportedly came from several hundred expanded graft clones.

With 4 bases clipped from V and 4 bases from J, the junction kept 6 bases outside the gene matches. Germline values: CDR1 SGHRS, CDR2 YFSETQ. CDR3 length equals 15 residues. With regard to this clonotype: What it recognizes is unknown.

Preparation of the TCRbeta library involved a method that used unique molecular identifiers. MiXCR, applied by TCRdb to the PCR reads, yields one record per CDR3 protein. The sample holds approximately 800,000 distinct CDR3 sequences, about 15% seen once. The sequence came from a male patient between 10 and 17 years old who had a stem cell transplant for acute lymphoblastic leukemia, so the T cells may come from the graft donor. Sequenced material: PBMCs, mostly from graft donor cells, taken 360 days after TCRalphabeta/CD19-depleted stem cell transplant. V usage is TRBV5-1 and J usage is TRBJ2-3, with TRBD2 matching over 10 bases. CDR3 sequence reads: CASSGYSGRPDTQYF. CDR3 coding DNA: TGCGCCAGCAGCGGATATAGCGGGAGGCCAGATACGCAGTATTTT.